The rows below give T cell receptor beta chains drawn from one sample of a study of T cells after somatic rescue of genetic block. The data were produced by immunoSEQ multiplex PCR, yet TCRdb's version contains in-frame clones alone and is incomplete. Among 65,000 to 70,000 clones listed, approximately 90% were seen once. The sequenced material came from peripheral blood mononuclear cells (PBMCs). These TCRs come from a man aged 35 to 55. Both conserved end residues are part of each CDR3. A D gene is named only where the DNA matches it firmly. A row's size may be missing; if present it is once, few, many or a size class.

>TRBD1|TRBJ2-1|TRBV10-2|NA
CASSARDRVINEQFF
TGCGCCAGCAGCGCTCGGGACAGGGTGATCAATGAGCAGTTCTTC
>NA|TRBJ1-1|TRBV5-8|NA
CASSFGENTEAFF
TGTGCCAGCAGCTTCGGTGAGAACACTGAAGCTTTCTTT
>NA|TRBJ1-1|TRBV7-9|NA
CASSEPRGSLYTEAFF
TGTGCCAGCAGCGAACCCCGGGGGTCACTCTACACTGAAGCTTTCTTT
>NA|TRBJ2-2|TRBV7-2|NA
CASTWRSSNTGELFF
TGTGCCAGCACGTGGCGGAGCTCCAACACCGGGGAGCTGTTTTTT
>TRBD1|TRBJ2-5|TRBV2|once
CASNLQGFETQYF
TGTGCCAGCAATTTACAGGGGTTTGAGACCCAGTACTTC
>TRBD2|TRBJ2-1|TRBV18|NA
CASSPGTSGRSYNEQFF
TGTGCCAGCTCACCCGGGACTAGCGGGAGGTCCTACAATGAGCAGTTCTTC
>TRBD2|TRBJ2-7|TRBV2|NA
CASSELAGGRSEQYF
TGTGCCAGCAGTGAGCTAGCGGGAGGGCGGAGCGAGCAGTACTTC
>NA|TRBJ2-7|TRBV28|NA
CASSLAGSSYEQYF
TGTGCCAGCAGTTTAGCGGGGAGCTCCTACGAGCAGTACTTC
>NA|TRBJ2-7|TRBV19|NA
CASSMASPGEQYF
TGTGCCAGTAGTATGGCCTCCCCGGGCGAGCAGTACTTC
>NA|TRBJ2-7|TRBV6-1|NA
CASTPDAFSYEQYF
TGTGCCAGCACCCCTGACGCCTTCTCCTACGAGCAGTACTTC
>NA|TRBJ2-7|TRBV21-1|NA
CASITSPPAPAAYEQYF
TGTGCCAGCATAACGTCCCCTCCCGCCCCAGCAGCCTACGAGCAGTACTTC
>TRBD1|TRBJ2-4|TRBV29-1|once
CSVVPGQGLNIQYF
TGCAGCGTGGTACCGGGACAGGGTTTAAACATTCAGTACTTC
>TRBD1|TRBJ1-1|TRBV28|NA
CASSSAGQGAAEAFF
TGTGCCAGCAGTTCAGCGGGACAGGGGGCTGCAGAAGCTTTCTTT
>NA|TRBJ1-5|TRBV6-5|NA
CASSPGSNQPQHF
TGTGCCAGCAGCCCCGGGAGCAATCAGCCCCAGCATTTT
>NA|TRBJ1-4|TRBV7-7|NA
CASKKREKLFF
TGTGCTAGCAAAAAGCGTGAAAAACTGTTTTTT
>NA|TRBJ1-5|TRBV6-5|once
CASSNRALPNQPQHF
TGTGCCAGCAGTAACCGGGCCCTCCCCAATCAGCCCCAGCATTTT
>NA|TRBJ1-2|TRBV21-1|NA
CASSKEGTGYGYTF
TGTGCCAGCAGCAAAGAAGGGACTGGCTATGGCTACACCTTC
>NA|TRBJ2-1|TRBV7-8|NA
CASSLDYLSYNEQFF
TGTGCCAGCAGCTTGGACTACCTCTCCTACAATGAGCAGTTCTTC
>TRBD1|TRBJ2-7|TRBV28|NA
CASSRRGRGMNEQYF
TGTGCCAGCAGCCGCCGCGGCAGGGGGATGAACGAGCAGTACTTC
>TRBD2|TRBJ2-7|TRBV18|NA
CASSSGSGEQYF
TGTGCCAGCTCAAGCGGGAGTGGCGAGCAGTACTTC
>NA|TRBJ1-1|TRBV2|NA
CASRAGRAEAFF
TGTGCCAGCAGAGCAGGGCGGGCTGAAGCTTTCTTT
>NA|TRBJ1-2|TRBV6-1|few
CASSEQGHYGYTF
TGTGCCAGCAGTGAACAGGGGCACTATGGCTACACCTTC
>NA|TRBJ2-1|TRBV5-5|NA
CASSLQERVVGNEQFF
TGTGCCAGCAGCTTGCAGGAGCGGGTCGTCGGAAATGAGCAGTTCTTC
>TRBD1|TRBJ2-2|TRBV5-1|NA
CASSDETGINTGELFF
TGCGCCAGCAGTGATGAGACAGGGATAAACACCGGGGAGCTGTTTTTT
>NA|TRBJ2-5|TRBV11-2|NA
CASSLVQARETQYF
TGTGCCAGCAGCTTAGTACAGGCAAGGGAGACCCAGTACTTC
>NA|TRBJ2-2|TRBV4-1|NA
CASSQDPRSGELFF
TGCGCCAGCAGCCAAGATCCACGGTCCGGGGAGCTGTTTTTT
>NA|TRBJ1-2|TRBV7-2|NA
CASSLVGQGYTF
TGTGCCAGCAGCTTAGTTGGCCAAGGCTACACCTTC
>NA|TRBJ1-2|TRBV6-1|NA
CASRDARLSNYGYTF
TGTGCCAGCAGGGACGCACGACTTTCTAACTATGGCTACACCTTC
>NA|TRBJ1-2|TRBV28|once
CASSQQGFGYTF
TGTGCCAGCAGTCAACAGGGTTTTGGCTACACCTTC
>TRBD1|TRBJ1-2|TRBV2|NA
CASSESRTGQDGYGYTF
TGTGCCAGCAGTGAATCCCGGACGGGACAGGATGGATATGGCTACACCTTC
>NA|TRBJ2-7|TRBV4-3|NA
CASSQEWTNYEQYF
TGCGCCAGCAGCCAAGAGTGGACAAACTACGAGCAGTACTTC
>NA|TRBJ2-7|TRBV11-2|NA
CASSHDTRAYEQYF
TGTGCCAGCAGCCACGATACTAGGGCGTACGAGCAGTACTTC
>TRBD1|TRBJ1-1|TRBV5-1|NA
CASSFYRGRNTEAFF
TGCGCCAGCAGCTTCTACAGGGGAAGGAACACTGAAGCTTTCTTT
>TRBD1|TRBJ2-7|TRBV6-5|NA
CASRSGQFYEQYF
TGTGCCAGCAGGTCGGGACAGTTCTACGAGCAGTACTTC
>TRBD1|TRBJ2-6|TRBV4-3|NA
CASSQDTGTGDSGANVLTF
TGCGCCAGCAGCCAAGATACGGGGACAGGGGACTCTGGGGCCAACGTCCTGACTTTC
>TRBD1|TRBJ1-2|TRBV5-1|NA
CASSSNRGSYGYTF
TGCGCCAGCAGCTCAAACAGGGGTTCTTATGGCTACACCTTC
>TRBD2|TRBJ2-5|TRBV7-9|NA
CASSLALVAGIQETQYF
TGTGCCAGCAGCTTAGCGCTCGTAGCGGGGATCCAAGAGACCCAGTACTTC
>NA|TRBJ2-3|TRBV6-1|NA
CASRVADTQYF
TGTGCCAGCAGAGTAGCGGATACGCAGTATTTT
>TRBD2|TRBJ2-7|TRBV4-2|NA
CASSSTSGSAEQYF
TGTGCCAGCAGCTCGACTAGCGGGAGTGCTGAGCAGTACTTC
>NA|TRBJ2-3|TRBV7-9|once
CASSPLSGSRTDTQYF
TGTGCCAGCAGCCCCCTGAGCGGTAGCCGCACAGATACGCAGTATTTT
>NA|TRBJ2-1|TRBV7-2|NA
CASSFHQGEQFF
TGTGCCAGCAGCTTCCACCAGGGAGAGCAGTTCTTC
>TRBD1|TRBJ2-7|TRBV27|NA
CASSLGQGWEQYF
TGTGCCAGCAGTTTGGGACAGGGGTGGGAGCAGTACTTC
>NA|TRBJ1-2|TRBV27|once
CASSLTGSSYTF
TGTGCCAGCAGTTTGACGGGCAGTAGCTACACCTTC
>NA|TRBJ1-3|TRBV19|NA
CASSIMAGSSGNTIYF
TGTGCCAGTAGTATCATGGCCGGGTCCTCTGGAAACACCATATATTTT
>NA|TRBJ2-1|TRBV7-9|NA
CASSLARGGQSNEQFF
TGTGCCAGCAGCTTAGCGAGAGGCGGACAATCCAATGAGCAGTTCTTC
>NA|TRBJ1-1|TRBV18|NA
CASSDLSGLNTEAFF
TGTGCCAGCTCAGATCTGAGCGGGCTGAACACTGAAGCTTTCTTT
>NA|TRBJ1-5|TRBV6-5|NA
CASSRTRNQPQHF
TGTGCCAGCAGTCGGACACGAAATCAGCCCCAGCATTTT